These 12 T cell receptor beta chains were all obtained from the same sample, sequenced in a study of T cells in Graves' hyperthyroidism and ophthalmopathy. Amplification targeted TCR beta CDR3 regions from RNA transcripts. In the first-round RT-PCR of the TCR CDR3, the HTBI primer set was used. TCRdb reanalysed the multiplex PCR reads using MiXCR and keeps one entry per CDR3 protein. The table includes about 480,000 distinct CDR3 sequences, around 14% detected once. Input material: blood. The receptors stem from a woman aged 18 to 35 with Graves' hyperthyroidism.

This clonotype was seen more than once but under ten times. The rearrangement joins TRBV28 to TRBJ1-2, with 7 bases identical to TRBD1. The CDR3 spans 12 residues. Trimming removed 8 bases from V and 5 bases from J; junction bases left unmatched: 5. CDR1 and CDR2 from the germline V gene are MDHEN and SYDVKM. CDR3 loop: CASATGTYGYTF. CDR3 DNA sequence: TGTGCCAGCGCGACAGGGACTTATGGCTACACCTTC.

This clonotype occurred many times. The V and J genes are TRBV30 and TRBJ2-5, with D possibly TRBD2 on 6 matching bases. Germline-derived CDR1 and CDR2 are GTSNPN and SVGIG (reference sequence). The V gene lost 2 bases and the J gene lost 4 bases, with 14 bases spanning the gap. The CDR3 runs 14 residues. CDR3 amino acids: CAWSSGRGTETQYF. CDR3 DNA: TGTGCCTGGAGTAGTGGTCGCGGGACAGAGACCCAGTACTTC.

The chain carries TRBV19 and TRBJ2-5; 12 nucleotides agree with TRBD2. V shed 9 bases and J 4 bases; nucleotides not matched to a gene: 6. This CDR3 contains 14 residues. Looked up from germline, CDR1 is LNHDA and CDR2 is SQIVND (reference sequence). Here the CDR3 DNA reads TGTGCCAGCGGACTAGCGGGGAGGGGAGAGACCCAGTACTTC. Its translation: CASGLAGRGETQYF.

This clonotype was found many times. The CDR3 DNA sequence: TGTGCCAGCAGTTTCAACGGAGAGCCCCAGCATTTT. This encodes CASSFNGEPQHF. This chain connects TRBV27 to TRBJ1-5; no clear D gene. This CDR3 contains 12 residues. V was cut by 3 bases and J by 8 bases, with 8 bases left in between. Per germline, CDR1 MNHEY and CDR2 SMNVEV (reference sequence).

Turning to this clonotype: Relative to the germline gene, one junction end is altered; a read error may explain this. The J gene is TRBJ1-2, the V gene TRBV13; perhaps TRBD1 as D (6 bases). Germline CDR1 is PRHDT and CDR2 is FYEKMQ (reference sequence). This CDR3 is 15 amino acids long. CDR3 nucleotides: TGCGCCAGCAGCCAAGGGGATGTGGGAGGGGGTGGCTACACCTTC. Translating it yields CASSQGDVGGGGYTF.

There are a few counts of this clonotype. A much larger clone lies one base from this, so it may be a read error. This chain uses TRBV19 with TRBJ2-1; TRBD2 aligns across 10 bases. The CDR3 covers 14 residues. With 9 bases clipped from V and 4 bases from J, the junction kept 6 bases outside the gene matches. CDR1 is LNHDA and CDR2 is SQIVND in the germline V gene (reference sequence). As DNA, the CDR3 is TGTGCCAGCGCCGGGACTAGCGAGTACAATGAGCAGTTCTTC. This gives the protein CASAGTSEYNEQFF.

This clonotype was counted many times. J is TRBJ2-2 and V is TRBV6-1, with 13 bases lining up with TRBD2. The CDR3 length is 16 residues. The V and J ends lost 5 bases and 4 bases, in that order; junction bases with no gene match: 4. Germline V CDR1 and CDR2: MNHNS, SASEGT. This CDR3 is CASSRLAGGGTGELFF. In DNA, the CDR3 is TGTGCCAGCAGTAGACTAGCGGGAGGTGGCACCGGGGAGCTGTTTTTT.

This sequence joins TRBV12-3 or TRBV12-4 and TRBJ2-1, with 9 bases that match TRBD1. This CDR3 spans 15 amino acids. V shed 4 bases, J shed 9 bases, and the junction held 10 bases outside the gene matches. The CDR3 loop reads CASSSTGGLSGEQFF. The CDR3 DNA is TGTGCCAGCAGTTCGACAGGGGGGCTTTCAGGTGAGCAGTTCTTC.

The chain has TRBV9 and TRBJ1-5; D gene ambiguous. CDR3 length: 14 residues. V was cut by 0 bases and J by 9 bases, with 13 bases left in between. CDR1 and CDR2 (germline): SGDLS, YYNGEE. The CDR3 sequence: CASSVEDWLGPQHF. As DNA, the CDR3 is TGTGCCAGCAGCGTAGAGGACTGGCTGGGGCCCCAGCATTTT.

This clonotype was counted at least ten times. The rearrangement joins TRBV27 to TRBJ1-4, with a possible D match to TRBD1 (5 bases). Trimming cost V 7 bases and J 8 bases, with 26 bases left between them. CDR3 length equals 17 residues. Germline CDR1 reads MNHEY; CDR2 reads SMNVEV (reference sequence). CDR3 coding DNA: TGTGCCAGCACCACTTTTTACCACGGGGGGATATTGGAAAAACTGTTTTTT. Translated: CASTTFYHGGILEKLFF. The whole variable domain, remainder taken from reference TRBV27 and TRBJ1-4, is EAQVTQNPRYLITVTGKKLTVTCSQNMNHEYMSWYRQDPGLGLRQIYYSMNVEVTDKGDVPEGYKVSRKEKRNFPLILESPSPNQTSLYFCASTTFYHGGILEKLFFGSGTQLSVL.

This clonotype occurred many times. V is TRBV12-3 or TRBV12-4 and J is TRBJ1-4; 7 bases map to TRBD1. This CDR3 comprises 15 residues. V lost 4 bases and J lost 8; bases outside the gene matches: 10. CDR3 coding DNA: TGTGCCAGCAGTTCCCGACAGGGCGGTCAAGAAAAACTGTTTTTT. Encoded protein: CASSSRQGGQEKLFF.

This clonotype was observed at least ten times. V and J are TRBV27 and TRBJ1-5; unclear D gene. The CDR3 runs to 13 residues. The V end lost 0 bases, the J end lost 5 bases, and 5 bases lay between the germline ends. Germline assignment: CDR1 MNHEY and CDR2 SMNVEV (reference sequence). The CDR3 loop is CASSLSEDQPQHF. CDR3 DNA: TGTGCCAGCAGTTTATCCGAAGATCAGCCCCAGCATTTT.